This TCR beta chain was recorded in a study of blood T cell repertoires in COVID-19. Study context: Sources were T cells, B-cell-depleted T cells, or PBMCs; the material itself was cDNA or gDNA.

Trimming cost V 6 bases and J 4 bases; bases outside gene matches: 8. Per germline, CDR1 MNHNY and CDR2 SVGAGI (reference sequence). This CDR3 region has 15 residues. Measured with immunoSEQ multiplex PCR; TCRdb has only the in-frame clones, and not every one. The sample shows under 300,000 clones, about 80% of them seen only once. The clonotype originates from a woman aged 80 or older with acute or convalescent COVID-19. Sequenced: peripheral blood. The V and J genes are TRBV6-6 and TRBJ2-7; 11 bases align to TRBD2. CDR3 protein: CASSELAGVRYEQYF. The CDR3 nucleotides read TGTGCCAGCAGCGAACTAGCGGGGGTACGGTACGAGCAGTACTTC.